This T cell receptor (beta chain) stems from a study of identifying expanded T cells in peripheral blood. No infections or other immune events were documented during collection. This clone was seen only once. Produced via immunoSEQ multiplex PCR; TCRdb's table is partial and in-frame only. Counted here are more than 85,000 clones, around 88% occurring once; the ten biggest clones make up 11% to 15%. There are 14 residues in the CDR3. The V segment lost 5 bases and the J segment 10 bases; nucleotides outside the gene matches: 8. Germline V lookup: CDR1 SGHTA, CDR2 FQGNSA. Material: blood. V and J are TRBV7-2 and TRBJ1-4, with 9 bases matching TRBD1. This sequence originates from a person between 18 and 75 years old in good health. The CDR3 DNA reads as TGTGCCAGCAGCGCCCAAGGGACAGGGTTAAAACTGTTTTTT. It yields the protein CASSAQGTGLKLFF.